The source of this T cell receptor (beta chain) is a study of blood T cell repertoires in COVID-19. In its sample, this clone was seen a few times. Clones were read by immunoSEQ multiplex PCR, and TCRdb kept only the in-frame ones, dropping some. The table includes 250,000 to 300,000 clones, 90% detected once. The sequenced sample consisted of peripheral blood. This sequence originates from a woman aged 55-70 years with COVID-19, enrolled during active disease.

The CDR3 loop is CASSDQGAPGYTF. CDR3 bases: TGTGCCAGCAGTGACCAGGGGGCGCCCGGCTACACCTTC. The chain joins TRBV6-1 to TRBJ1-2; TRBD1 matches 8 bases. From germline, CDR1 is MNHNS and CDR2 SASEGT. V dropped 3 bases and J dropped 8; count of bases not matched to a gene: 5. This CDR3 spans 13 amino acids.